A single sample is the source of the 15 T cell receptor beta chains below, sequenced in a study of cytomegalovirus exposure and HLA in healthy donors. PCR was performed using 60 Vbeta and 13 Jbeta primers. The table came from immunoSEQ multiplex PCR; TCRdb's copy has only in-frame clones and leaves some out. The table lists around 110,000 clones, 71% of them singletons. Material for sequencing was PBMCs. The receptors originated from a female donor in good health and CMV-seronegative.

The chain uses TRBV5-4 and TRBJ1-4; TRBD1 is a possible D gene (6 bases). V lost 5 bases, J lost 8 bases, and 13 bases lay in between. This CDR3 region has 13 residues. Germline-derived CDR1 and CDR2 are SGHNT and YYREEE (reference sequence). The DNA for the CDR3 is TGTGCCAGCAGTCAAAACAGGGAAGAAAAACTGTTTTTT. Its translation is CASSQNREEKLFF.

This clone was picked up a small number of times. The chain uses TRBV13 and TRBJ2-3; 10 nucleotides match TRBD2. Trimming removed 5 bases from V and 0 bases from J; junction bases left unmatched: 8. Germline loops: CDR1 PRHDT, CDR2 FYEKMQ (reference sequence). The CDR3 has 17 residues. The CDR3 protein is CASSARTSGHSTDTQYF. The CDR3 nucleotides are TGTGCCAGCAGCGCCCGGACTAGCGGCCATAGCACAGATACGCAGTATTTT.

This clone showed up just a few times. The J gene is TRBJ1-5, the V gene TRBV5-5; D is unclear. Germline CDR1 is SGHKS and CDR2 is YYEKEE (reference sequence). This CDR3 is 15 amino acids long. Trimming stripped 1 base from V and 6 bases from J, with 14 bases between. CDR3 in amino acids: CASSLSPGSGQPQHF. The CDR3 coding sequence is TGTGCCAGCAGCTTGTCACCGGGATCGGGTCAGCCCCAGCATTTT.

This chain connects TRBV28 to TRBJ2-1; the match to TRBD2 covers 10 bases. The V segment lost 4 bases and the J segment 7 bases; nucleotides outside the gene matches: 7. CDR1 is MDHEN, CDR2 SYDVKM, per germline. CDR3 length equals 15 residues. CDR3 protein: CASSSLAGVGNEQFF. The CDR3, as DNA: TGTGCCAGCAGTTCGCTAGCGGGAGTGGGGAATGAGCAGTTCTTC.

This chain connects TRBV28 to TRBJ2-2; 12 nucleotides match TRBD2. CDR1 MDHEN and CDR2 SYDVKM come from the germline V gene. The CDR3 totals 16 residues. Losses at the gene ends were 8 bases for V and 7 bases for J; bases not matched to a gene: 11. DNA of the CDR3: TGTGCCAGCGGGGTACTAGCGGGGGGTCCTCACGGGGAGCTGTTTTTT. It translates to CASGVLAGGPHGELFF.

This clone was observed a few times. The rearrangement links TRBV9 to TRBJ2-7; a possible D gene is TRBD2 (5 bases). From germline, CDR1 is SGDLS and CDR2 YYNGEE. The CDR3 is 13 amino acids. Trimming shortened V by 0 bases and J by 6 bases, and 10 bases separated the two germline ends. This CDR3 reads CASSVGLSREQYF. Written as DNA, the CDR3 is TGTGCCAGCAGCGTAGGACTATCCCGCGAGCAGTACTTC.

Here the CDR3 DNA reads TGTGCCAGTAGCATCCTAGCGGGAGGTAGCACCGGGGAGCTGTTTTTT. It translates to CASSILAGGSTGELFF. The V call is TRBV19, the J call TRBJ2-2; 11 bases align to TRBD2. The CDR3 is 16 residues long. J gave up 4 bases and V 6 bases, and 7 bases lay outside the gene matches. CDR1 LNHDA and CDR2 SQIVND come from the germline V gene (reference sequence).

The V gene is TRBV10-3, the J gene TRBJ2-3; 7 nucleotides agree with TRBD2. CDR3 length: 15 residues. In germline, CDR1 is ENHRY, CDR2 SYGVKD. The ends lost 2 bases at V and 0 bases at J; junction bases unmatched: 2. This CDR3 reads CAISETSASTDTQYF. In nucleotides, the CDR3 is TGTGCCATCAGTGAGACTAGCGCTAGCACAGATACGCAGTATTTT.

The chain recombines TRBV5-1 with TRBJ2-7; 9 bases are shared with TRBD1. Looked up from germline, CDR1 is SGHRS and CDR2 is YFSETQ. The V segment lost 5 bases and the J segment 2 bases; nucleotides outside the gene matches: 8. CDR3 length: 15 residues. CDR3 DNA sequence: TGCGCCAGCAGGAGAGGGACAGGGAAAGCCTACGAGCAGTACTTC. It specifies CASRRGTGKAYEQYF. The full variable domain, completed using reference TRBV5-1 and TRBJ2-7, is KAGVTQTPRYLIKTRGQQVTLSCSPISGHRSVSWYQQTPGQGLQFLFEYFSETQRNKGNFPGRFSGRQFSNSRSEMNVSTLELGDSALYLCASRRGTGKAYEQYFGPGTRLTVT.

V and J are TRBV25-1 and TRBJ2-3, with 7 bases aligning to TRBD1. Per the germline V gene, CDR1 is MGHDK and CDR2 is SYGVNS. This CDR3 spans 15 amino acids. The V segment lost 5 bases and the J segment 6 bases; nucleotides outside the gene matches: 11. CDR3: CASSRLGTGVDTQYF. CDR3 sequence (DNA): TGTGCCAGCAGTCGTCTCGGAACAGGGGTGGATACGCAGTATTTT.

The CDR3: CASSLSGTSYEQYF. The CDR3 nucleotides are TGTGCCAGCAGCCTTAGCGGGACCTCCTACGAGCAGTACTTC. The rearrangement links TRBV7-2 to TRBJ2-5; 8 positions match TRBD2. The J call could be wrong; TRBJ2-7 is a better fit for the DNA end. This CDR3 is built from 14 residues. Germline values: CDR1 SGHTA, CDR2 FQGNSA.

This clone showed up just a few times. The chain is built from TRBV19 and TRBJ1-1, with D perhaps matching TRBD1 (6 bases). V lost 5 bases to trimming and J lost 2 bases, with 18 bases between them. Germline loops: CDR1 LNHDA, CDR2 SQIVND (reference sequence). The CDR3 has 16 amino acids. The CDR3 DNA sequence: TGTGCCAGTAGTTGGGGGTTGGGGGCCCTCAACACTGAAGCTTTCTTT. This translates into CASSWGLGALNTEAFF.

The chain combines TRBV27 with TRBJ2-7; a possible D gene is TRBD2 (5 bases). Trimming left V 4 bases short and J 5 bases short, with 21 bases between. The CDR3 is 16 residues long. Germline CDR1 MNHEY, CDR2 SMNVEV (reference sequence). DNA of the CDR3: TGTGCCAGCAGTTCCCCCATGGGTCGGGGTAGCAACGAGCAGTACTTC. Translated: CASSSPMGRGSNEQYF.

The V gene is TRBV19, the J gene TRBJ2-7; the match to TRBD2 covers 8 bases. The CDR3 is made up of 15 amino acids. CDR1 and CDR2 from the germline V gene are LNHDA and SQIVND (reference sequence). After removal of 5 bases from V and 6 bases from J, the junction contained 12 bases not matched to a gene. For the CDR3, the DNA is TGTGCCAGTAGTTCCTCGAGAGGGGCGGGAGGCGAGCAGTACTTC. This sequence encodes CASSSSRGAGGEQYF. Filled out from reference TRBV19 and TRBJ2-7, the complete variable domain reads DGGITQSPKYLFRKEGQNVTLSCEQNLNHDAMYWYRQDPGQGLRLIYYSQIVNDFQKGDIAEGYSVSREKKESFPLTVTSAQKNPTAFYLCASSSSRGAGGEQYFGPGTRLTVT.

The chain employs TRBV27 and TRBJ2-7; 9 bases match TRBD1. V was pared by 3 bases and J by 2 bases, with 2 bases of the junction left unmatched. The CDR3 is made up of 14 amino acids. Germline-derived CDR1 and CDR2 are MNHEY and SMNVEV (reference sequence). CDR3 nucleotides: TGTGCCAGCAGTTTGGACAGGGGCGCCTACGAGCAGTACTTC. Its protein product is CASSLDRGAYEQYF.